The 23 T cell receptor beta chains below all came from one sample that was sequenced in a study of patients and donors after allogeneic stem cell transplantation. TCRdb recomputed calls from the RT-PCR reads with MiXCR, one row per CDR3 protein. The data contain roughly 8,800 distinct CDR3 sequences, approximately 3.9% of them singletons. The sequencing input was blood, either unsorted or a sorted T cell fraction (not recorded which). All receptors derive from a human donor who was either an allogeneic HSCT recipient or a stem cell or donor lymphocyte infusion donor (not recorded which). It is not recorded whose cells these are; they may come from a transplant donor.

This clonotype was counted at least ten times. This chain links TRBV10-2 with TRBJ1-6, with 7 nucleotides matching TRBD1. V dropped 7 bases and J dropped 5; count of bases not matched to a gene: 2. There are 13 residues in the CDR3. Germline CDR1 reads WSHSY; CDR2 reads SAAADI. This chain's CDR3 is CASKGQNNSPLHF. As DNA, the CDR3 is TGCGCCAGCAAGGGACAGAATAATTCACCCCTCCACTTT.

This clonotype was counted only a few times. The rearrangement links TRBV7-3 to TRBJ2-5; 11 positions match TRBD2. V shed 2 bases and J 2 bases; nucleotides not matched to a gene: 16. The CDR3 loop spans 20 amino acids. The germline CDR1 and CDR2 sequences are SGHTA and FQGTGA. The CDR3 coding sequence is TGTGCCAGCAGCTTATATATTAGGGCTAGCGGGAGGAATTTACAAGAGACCCAGTACTTC. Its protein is CASSLYIRASGRNLQETQYF.

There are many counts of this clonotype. CDR3 DNA sequence: TGTGCCAGCACCCCGGGACTCACCTACGAGCAGTACTTC. Encoded protein: CASTPGLTYEQYF. The rearrangement joins TRBV7-9 to TRBJ2-7; D possibly corresponds to TRBD2 (6 bases). The V end was cut by 7 bases, the J end by 2 bases, with 12 bases between. Germline V gives CDR1 SEHNR, CDR2 FQNEAQ (reference sequence). CDR3 size: 13 residues.

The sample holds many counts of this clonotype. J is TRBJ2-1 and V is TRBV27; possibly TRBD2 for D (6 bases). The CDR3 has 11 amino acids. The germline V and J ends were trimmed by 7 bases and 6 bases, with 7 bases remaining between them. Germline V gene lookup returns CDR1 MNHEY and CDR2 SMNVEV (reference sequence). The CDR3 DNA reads TGTGCCAGCATGGGAGGCAATGAGCAGTTCTTC. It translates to CASMGGNEQFF.

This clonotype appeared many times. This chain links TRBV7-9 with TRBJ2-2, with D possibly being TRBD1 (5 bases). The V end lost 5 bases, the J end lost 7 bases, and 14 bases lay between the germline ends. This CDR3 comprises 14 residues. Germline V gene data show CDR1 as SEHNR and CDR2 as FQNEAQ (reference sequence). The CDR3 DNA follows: TGTGCCAGCAGCCGCGCAGGGTCCGGCGGGGAGCTGTTTTTT. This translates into CASSRAGSGGELFF. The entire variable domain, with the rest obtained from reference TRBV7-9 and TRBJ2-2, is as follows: DTGVSQNPRHKITKRGQNVTFRCDPISEHNRLYWYRQTLGQGPEFLTYFQNEAQLEKSRLLSDRFSAERPKGSFSTLEIQRTEQGDSAMYLCASSRAGSGGELFFGEGSRLTVL.

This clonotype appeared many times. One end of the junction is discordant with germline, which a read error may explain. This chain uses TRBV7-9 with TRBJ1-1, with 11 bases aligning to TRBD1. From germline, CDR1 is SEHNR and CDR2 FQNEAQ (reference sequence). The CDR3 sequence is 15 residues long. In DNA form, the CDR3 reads TGTGCCAGCAGCCCCGGGACAGGGGGTAGCACTGAAGCTTCCTTT. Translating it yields CASSPGTGGSTEASF.

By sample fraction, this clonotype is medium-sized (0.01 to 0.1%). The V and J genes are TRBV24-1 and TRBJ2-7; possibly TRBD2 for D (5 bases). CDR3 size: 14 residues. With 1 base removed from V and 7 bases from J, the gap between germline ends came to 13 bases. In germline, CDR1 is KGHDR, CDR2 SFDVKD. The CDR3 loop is CATSDLAAPSEQYF. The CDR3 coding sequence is TGTGCCACCAGTGATTTAGCGGCTCCGAGTGAGCAGTACTTC.

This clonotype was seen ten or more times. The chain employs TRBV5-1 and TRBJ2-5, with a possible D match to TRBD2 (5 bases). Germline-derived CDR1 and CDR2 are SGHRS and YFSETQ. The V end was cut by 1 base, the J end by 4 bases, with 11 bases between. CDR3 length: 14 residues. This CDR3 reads CASSLRGGGETQYF. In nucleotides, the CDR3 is TGCGCCAGCAGCTTGCGCGGAGGCGGAGAGACCCAGTACTTC.

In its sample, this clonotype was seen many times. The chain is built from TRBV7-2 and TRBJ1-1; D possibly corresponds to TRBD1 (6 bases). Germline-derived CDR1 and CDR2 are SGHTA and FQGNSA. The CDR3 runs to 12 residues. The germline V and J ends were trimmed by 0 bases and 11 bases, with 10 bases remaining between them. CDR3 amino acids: CASSLAGAGAFF. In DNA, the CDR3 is TGTGCCAGCAGCTTAGCGGGGGCTGGGGCTTTCTTT.

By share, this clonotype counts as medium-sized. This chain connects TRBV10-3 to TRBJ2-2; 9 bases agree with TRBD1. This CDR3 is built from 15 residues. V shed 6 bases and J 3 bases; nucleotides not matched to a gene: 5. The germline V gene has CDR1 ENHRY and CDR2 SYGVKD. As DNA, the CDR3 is TGTGCCATCAGCCCGGGACAGGGTCACACCGGGGAGCTGTTTTTT. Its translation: CAISPGQGHTGELFF.

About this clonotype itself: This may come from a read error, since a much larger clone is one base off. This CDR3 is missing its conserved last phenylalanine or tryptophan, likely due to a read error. For the CDR3, the DNA is TGCGCCAGCAGTGAGACGACAGGGCAGATGAGGACAGATACGCAGTATTTG. Translation gives CASSETTGQMRTDTQYL. This chain joins TRBV10-2 and TRBJ2-3; TRBD1 aligns across 7 bases. This CDR3 is built from 17 residues. V lost 2 bases to trimming and J lost 3 bases; unmatched junction nucleotides: 11. Germline CDR1 is WSHSY and CDR2 is SAAADI.

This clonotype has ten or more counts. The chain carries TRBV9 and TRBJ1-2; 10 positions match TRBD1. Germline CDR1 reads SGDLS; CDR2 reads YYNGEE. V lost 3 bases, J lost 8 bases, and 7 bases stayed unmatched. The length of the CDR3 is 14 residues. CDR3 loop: CASSATGGAGGYTF. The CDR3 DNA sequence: TGTGCCAGCAGCGCGACAGGGGGCGCAGGAGGCTACACCTTC.

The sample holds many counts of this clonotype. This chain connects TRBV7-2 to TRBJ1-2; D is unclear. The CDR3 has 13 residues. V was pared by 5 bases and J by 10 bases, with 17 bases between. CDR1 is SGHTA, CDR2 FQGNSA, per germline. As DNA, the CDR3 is TGTGCCAGCAGCCCCGGAGAGGCAGAACCCTACACCTTC. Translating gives CASSPGEAEPYTF.

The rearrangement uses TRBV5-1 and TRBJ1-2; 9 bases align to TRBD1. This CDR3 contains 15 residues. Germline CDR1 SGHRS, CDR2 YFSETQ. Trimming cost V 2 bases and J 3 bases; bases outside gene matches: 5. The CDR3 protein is CASSFGQGHYYGYTF. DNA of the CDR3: TGCGCCAGCAGCTTTGGACAGGGGCACTACTATGGCTACACCTTC.

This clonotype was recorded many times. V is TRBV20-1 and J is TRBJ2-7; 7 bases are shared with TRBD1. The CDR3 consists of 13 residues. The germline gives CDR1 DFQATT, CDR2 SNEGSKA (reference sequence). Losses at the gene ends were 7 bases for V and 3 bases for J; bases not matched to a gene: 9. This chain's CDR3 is CSGSPGQSYEQYF. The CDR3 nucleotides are TGCAGTGGCAGTCCGGGACAGAGCTACGAGCAGTACTTC.

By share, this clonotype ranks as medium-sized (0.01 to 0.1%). This CDR3 is CASREAGVTGELFF. In nucleotides, the CDR3 is TGTGCCAGCAGAGAAGCCGGGGTCACCGGGGAGCTGTTTTTT. V is TRBV12-3 or TRBV12-4 and J is TRBJ2-2; D perhaps matches TRBD2 (5 bases). V was pared by 6 bases and J by 4 bases, with 12 bases between. The CDR3 totals 14 residues.

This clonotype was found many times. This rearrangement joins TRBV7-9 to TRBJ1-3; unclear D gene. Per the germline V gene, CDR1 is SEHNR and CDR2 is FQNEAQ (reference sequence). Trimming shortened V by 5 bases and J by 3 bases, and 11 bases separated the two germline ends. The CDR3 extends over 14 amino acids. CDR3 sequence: CASSDQAYGNTIYF. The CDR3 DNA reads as TGTGCCAGCAGCGACCAGGCCTATGGAAACACCATATATTTT. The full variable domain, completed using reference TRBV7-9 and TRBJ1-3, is DTGVSQNPRHKITKRGQNVTFRCDPISEHNRLYWYRQTLGQGPEFLTYFQNEAQLEKSRLLSDRFSAERPKGSFSTLEIQRTEQGDSAMYLCASSDQAYGNTIYFGEGSWLTVV.

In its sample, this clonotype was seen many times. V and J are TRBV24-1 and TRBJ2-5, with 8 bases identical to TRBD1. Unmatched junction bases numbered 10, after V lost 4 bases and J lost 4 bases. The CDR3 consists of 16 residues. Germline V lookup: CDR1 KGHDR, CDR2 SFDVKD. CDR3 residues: CATSEPGQGRRETQYF. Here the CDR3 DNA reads TGTGCCACCAGTGAACCCGGACAGGGCAGGAGAGAGACCCAGTACTTC.

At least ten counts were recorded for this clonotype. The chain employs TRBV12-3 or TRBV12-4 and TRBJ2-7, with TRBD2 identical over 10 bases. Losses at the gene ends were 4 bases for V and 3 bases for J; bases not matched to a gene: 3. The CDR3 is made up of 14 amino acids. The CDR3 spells CASSSRTSGYEQYF. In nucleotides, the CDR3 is TGTGCCAGCAGTTCGCGGACTAGCGGCTACGAGCAGTACTTC.

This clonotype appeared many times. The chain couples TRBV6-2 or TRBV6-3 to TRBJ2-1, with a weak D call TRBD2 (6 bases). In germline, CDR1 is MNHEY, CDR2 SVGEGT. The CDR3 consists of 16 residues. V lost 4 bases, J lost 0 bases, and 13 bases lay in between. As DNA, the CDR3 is TGTGCCAGCAGTTCCTTGGACTACTCCTCCTACAATGAGCAGTTCTTC. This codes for CASSSLDYSSYNEQFF.

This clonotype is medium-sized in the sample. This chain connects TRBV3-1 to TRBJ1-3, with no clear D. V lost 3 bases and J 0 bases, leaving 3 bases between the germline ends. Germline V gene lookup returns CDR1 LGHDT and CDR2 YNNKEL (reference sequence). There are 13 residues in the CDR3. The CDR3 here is CASSQSSGNTIYF. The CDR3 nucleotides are TGTGCCAGCAGCCAGTCCTCTGGAAACACCATATATTTT.

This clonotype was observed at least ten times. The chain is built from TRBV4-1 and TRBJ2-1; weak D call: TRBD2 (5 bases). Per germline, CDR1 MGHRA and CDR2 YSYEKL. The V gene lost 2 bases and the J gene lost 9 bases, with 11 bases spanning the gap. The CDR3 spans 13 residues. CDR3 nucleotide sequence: TGCGCCAGCAGCCAACGCCGGGGATCTGAGCAGTTCTTC. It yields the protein CASSQRRGSEQFF.

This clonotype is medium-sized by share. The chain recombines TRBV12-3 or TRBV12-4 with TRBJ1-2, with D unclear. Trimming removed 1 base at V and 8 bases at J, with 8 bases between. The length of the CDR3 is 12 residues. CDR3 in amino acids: CASSLGSFGYTF. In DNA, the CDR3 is TGTGCCAGCAGTTTAGGATCGTTCGGCTACACCTTC.